The rows below give T cell receptor beta chains drawn from one sample of a study of shared clonotypes between healthy human individuals. The method was immunoSEQ multiplex PCR; TCRdb's version includes in-frame clones alone and lacks a portion of them. This sample carries some 1,100,000 clones, about 84% of them seen once, and the ten largest clones take under 0.6%. Sequenced material: memory CD4+ T cells from PBMCs. The source of these receptors is a young man in good health. Some clones in this sample may be carry-over from other donors' samples. Both conserved end residues are part of each CDR3. A D gene is named only where the DNA matches it firmly. Rows may omit the clone size; those that give it use once, few, many or a size class.

cdr3_nt cdr3_aa cdr3_length d_call v_call clone_size j_call
TGTGCCAGCAGCTTGGTCGGGGCCCCAGAGCAGTACTTC CASSLVGAPEQYF 13 - TRBV5-5 - TRBJ2-7
TGTGCCAGCATGTCCGGGGGGGCGGGCAATCAGCCCCAGCATTTT CASMSGGAGNQPQHF 15 - TRBV6-5 - TRBJ1-5
TGTGCCAGCAGCTTAGCGGGGTTCTACAATGAGCAGTTCTTC CASSLAGFYNEQFF 14 - TRBV11-3 - TRBJ2-1
TGCGCCAGCAGCCCCGGGACTAGCGGCAGCTCCTACAATGAGCAGTTCTTC CASSPGTSGSSYNEQFF 17 TRBD2 TRBV5-1 - TRBJ2-1
TGCGCCAGCTGGCTCGGAAGCGTAAACTACGAGCAGTACTTC CASWLGSVNYEQYF 14 - TRBV4-1 - TRBJ2-7
TGCGCCAGCAGCGCGGCCGAGGGCCTGACCTACGAGCAGTACTTC CASSAAEGLTYEQYF 15 - TRBV5-1 - TRBJ2-7
TGCGCCAGCAGCTTGGGACAGCAGACTGCAACTAATGAAAAACTGTTTTTT CASSLGQQTATNEKLFF 17 - TRBV5-1 - TRBJ1-4
TGTGCCAGTAAGCTGAACACTGAAGCTTTCTTT CASKLNTEAFF 11 - TRBV28 once TRBJ1-1
TGTGCCAGCACTGCCGGCCAAGAGACCCAGTACTTC CASTAGQETQYF 12 - TRBV28 - TRBJ2-5
TGTGCCAGCAGTTCCGACTCGGGGGGCTACACCTTC CASSSDSGGYTF 12 - TRBV28 - TRBJ1-2
TGTGCCAGCAGGCCGGGACTAGCGGGGGTCCAGCAGTACTTC CASRPGLAGVQQYF 14 TRBD2 TRBV28 - TRBJ2-7
TGTGCCAGTAAGGGTTGGAACACTGAAGCTTTCTTT CASKGWNTEAFF 12 - TRBV19 - TRBJ1-1
TGCGCCAGCAGCTTGGACCGGGACGGCCCGGAGACCCAGTACTTC CASSLDRDGPETQYF 15 - TRBV5-1 - TRBJ2-5
TGTGCCAGCAGCTCCGGGGGACCCACCCGGCAGTTCTTC CASSSGGPTRQFF 13 - TRBV7-3 few TRBJ2-1
TGTGCCAGCAGCCCGCGGGACTTTTCATTTGGCTACGAGCAGTACTTC CASSPRDFSFGYEQYF 16 - TRBV7-8 - TRBJ2-7
TGTGCCAGCAGCTTGGCCACTACGATAGAGCAGTACTTC CASSLATTIEQYF 13 - TRBV5-8 - TRBJ2-7
TGTGCCAGCAGCTATAGCGGGATTGGCACAGATACGCAGTATTTT CASSYSGIGTDTQYF 15 TRBD2 TRBV5-6 - TRBJ2-3
TGTGCCAGCAGTTTAACCGGGAGGGCCTATGAGCAGTTCTTC CASSLTGRAYEQFF 14 TRBD2 TRBV27 - TRBJ2-1
TGTGCCATCGGGGTGGGTGGGGGCACTGAAGCTTTCTTT CAIGVGGGTEAFF 13 - TRBV10-3 - TRBJ1-1
TGTGCCAGCAGCTTATTTTCTGAGCAGTTCTTC CASSLFSEQFF 11 - TRBV11-2 - TRBJ2-1